These 4 T cell receptor beta chains came from one sample sequenced in a study of identifying expanded T cells in peripheral blood. Using immunoSEQ multiplex PCR, the repertoire was profiled, and TCRdb retains in-frame clones only, with some absent. Of approximately 140,000 clones listed, 80% to 90% are singletons. Sequenced: blood. Source of these receptors: a person between 18 and 70 years old in good health.

The chain couples TRBV19 to TRBJ2-2, with TRBD1 identical over 10 bases. Germline V lookup: CDR1 LNHDA, CDR2 SQIVND (reference sequence). The CDR3 is 16 residues long. Trimming cost V 3 bases and J 5 bases; bases outside gene matches: 6. This CDR3 is CASSMATGGFTGELFF. The CDR3 DNA follows: TGTGCCAGTAGTATGGCGACAGGGGGCTTTACCGGGGAGCTGTTTTTT.

V and J are TRBV6-5 and TRBJ1-2; possibly TRBD1 for D (6 bases). The V gene's germline CDR1 is MNHEY and CDR2 SVGAGI. CDR3 length equals 14 residues. V lost 5 bases and J 7 bases, leaving 17 bases between the germline ends. The CDR3 loop reads CASSRPTGRGGYTF. CDR3 coding DNA: TGTGCCAGCAGTCGTCCTACAGGGAGGGGTGGCTACACCTTC.

This chain connects TRBV7-3 to TRBJ1-2; D not resolved. Germline lookup yields CDR1 SGHTA and CDR2 FQGTGA. The CDR3 length is 13 residues. Trimming removed 1 base from V and 0 bases from J, with 3 bases in between. This CDR3 is CASSLSTNYGYTF. For the CDR3, the DNA is TGTGCCAGCAGCTTAAGCACTAACTATGGCTACACCTTC.

This chain connects TRBV19 to TRBJ2-6, with D hard to call. The CDR3 spans 14 residues. V was pared by 6 bases and J by 0 bases, with 6 bases between. The germline CDR1 and CDR2 sequences are LNHDA and SQIVND (reference sequence). In DNA form, the CDR3 reads TGTGCCAGTAGATACATCTCTGGGGCCAACGTCCTGACTTTC. Translated, it gives CASRYISGANVLTF.